These 3 T cell receptor beta chains came from one sample sequenced in a study of a mutant IDH1 vaccine in newly diagnosed glioma. The antigens for these receptors are not known. Time point in this sample: week 23, last vaccination. Vaccine doses each comprised 300 ug of mutant IDH1 20-mer peptide, with topical imiquimod. Sequencing used immunoSEQ multiplex PCR; TCRdb keeps in-frame clones, though not all of them. Of 52,000 or so clones in the sample, about four fifths were seen once. The sample here was PBMCs, taken from a glioma patient whose treatment included an IDH1 peptide vaccine. The receptors stem from a man between 35 and 55 years old with glioma.

This chain joins TRBV4-1 and TRBJ2-3, with 16 bases lining up with TRBD2. CDR3 length: 21 amino acids. V lost 0 bases, J lost 4 bases, and 13 bases stayed unmatched. Looked up from germline, CDR1 is MGHRA and CDR2 is YSYEKL. CDR3 sequence reads: CASSQDSGLAGGPGLADTQYF. The CDR3 coding sequence is TGCGCCAGCAGCCAAGATTCGGGACTAGCGGGGGGGCCGGGTTTGGCAGATACGCAGTATTTT.

The chain recombines TRBV5-1 with TRBJ2-3; possibly TRBD2 for D (5 bases). V dropped 3 bases and J dropped 2 bases, with 7 bases sitting between them. Germline V gene sequence: CDR1 SGHRS, CDR2 YFSETQ. This CDR3 contains 13 residues. The chain's CDR3 is CASSSLATDTQYF. CDR3 in DNA: TGCGCCAGCAGCTCGCTAGCCACAGATACGCAGTATTTT.

The chain has TRBV6-1 and TRBJ1-5; D is unresolved. The V end lost 1 base, the J end lost 1 base, and 8 bases lay between the germline ends. The CDR3 has 15 residues. Germline V gene sequence: CDR1 MNHNS, CDR2 SASEGT. The CDR3 sequence: CASSEVGLSNQPQHF. CDR3 nucleotide sequence: TGTGCCAGCAGTGAAGTTGGGTTAAGCAATCAGCCCCAGCATTTT.